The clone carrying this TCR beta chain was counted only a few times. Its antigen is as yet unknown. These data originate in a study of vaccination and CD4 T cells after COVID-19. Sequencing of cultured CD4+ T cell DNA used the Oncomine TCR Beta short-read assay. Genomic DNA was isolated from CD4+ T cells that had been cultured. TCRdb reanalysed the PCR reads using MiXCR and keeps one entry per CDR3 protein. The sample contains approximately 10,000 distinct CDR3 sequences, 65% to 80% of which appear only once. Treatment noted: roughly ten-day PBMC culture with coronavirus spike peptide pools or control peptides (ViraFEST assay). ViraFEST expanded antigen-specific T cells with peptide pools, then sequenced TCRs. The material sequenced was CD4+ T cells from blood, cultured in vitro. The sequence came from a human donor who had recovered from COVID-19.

CDR3 DNA sequence: TGCAGTGCCTCTATGTGGCGGGAGCGATCTAGCACAGATACGCAGTATTTT. It translates to CSASMWRERSSTDTQYF. The gene calls are TRBV20-1 and TRBJ2-3; the match to TRBD2 covers 7 bases. Trimming removed 6 bases from V and 0 bases from J; junction bases left unmatched: 15. The CDR3 spans 17 residues. CDR1 is DFQATT, CDR2 SNEGSKA, per germline (reference sequence).